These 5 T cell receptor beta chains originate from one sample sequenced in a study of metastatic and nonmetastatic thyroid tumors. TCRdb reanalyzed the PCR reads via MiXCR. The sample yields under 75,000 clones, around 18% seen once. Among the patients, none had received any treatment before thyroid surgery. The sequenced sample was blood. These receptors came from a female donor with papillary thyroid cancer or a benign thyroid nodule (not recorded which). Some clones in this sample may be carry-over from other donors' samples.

The CDR3 loop reads CSARDPEAGGVEQYF. CDR3 coding DNA: TGCAGTGCTAGAGATCCAGAGGCGGGAGGGGTCGAGCAGTACTTC. J is TRBJ2-7 and V is TRBV20-1, with TRBD2 matching 9 bases. The germline V gene encodes CDR1 DFQATT and CDR2 SNEGSKA (reference sequence). The CDR3 is 15 residues long. With 0 bases clipped from V and 6 bases from J, the junction kept 9 bases outside the gene matches.

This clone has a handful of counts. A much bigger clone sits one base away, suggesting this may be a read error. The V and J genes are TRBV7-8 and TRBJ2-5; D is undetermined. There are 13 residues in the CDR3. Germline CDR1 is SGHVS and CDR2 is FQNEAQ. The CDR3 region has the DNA TGTGCCAGCAGCTTAGGGGTGCAAGAGACCAAGTACTTC. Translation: CASSLGVQETKYF. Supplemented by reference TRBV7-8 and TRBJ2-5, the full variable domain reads GAGVSQSPRYKVAKRGQDVALRCDPISGHVSLFWYQQALGQGPEFLTYFQNEAQLDKSGLPSDRFFAERPEGSVSTLKIQRTQQEDSAVYLCASSLGVQETKYFGPGTRLLVL.

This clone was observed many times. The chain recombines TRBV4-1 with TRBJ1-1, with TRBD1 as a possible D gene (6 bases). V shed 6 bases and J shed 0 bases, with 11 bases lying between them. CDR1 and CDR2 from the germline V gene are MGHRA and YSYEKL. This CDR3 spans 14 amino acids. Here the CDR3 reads CASRNRALNTEAFF. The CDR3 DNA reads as TGCGCCAGCAGAAACAGGGCCCTGAACACTGAAGCTTTCTTT.

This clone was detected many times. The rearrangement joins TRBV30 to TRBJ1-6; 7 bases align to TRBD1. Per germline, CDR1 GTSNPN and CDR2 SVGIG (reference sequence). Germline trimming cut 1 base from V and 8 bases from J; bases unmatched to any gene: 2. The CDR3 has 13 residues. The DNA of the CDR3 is TGTGCCTGGAGTGGACAGGGAGATTCACCCCTCCACTTT. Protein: CAWSGQGDSPLHF.

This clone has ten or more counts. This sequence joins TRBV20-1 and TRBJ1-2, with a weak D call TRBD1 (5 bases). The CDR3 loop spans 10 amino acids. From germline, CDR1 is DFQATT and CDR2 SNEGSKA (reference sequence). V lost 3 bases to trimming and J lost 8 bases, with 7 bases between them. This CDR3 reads CSASRQGYTF. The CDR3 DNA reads TGCAGTGCTAGCAGACAGGGCTACACCTTC.